Listed here is a single T cell receptor beta chain. Its antigen is unknown. Base quality data are lacking; no much larger clone is found one base away. Each collaborating institution followed its own protocols to collect whole blood in K2EDTA tubes. For TCRbeta analysis, collaborators shipped samples as frozen whole blood, isolated PBMCs, or DNA extracted from either of those sample types. The record originates from a study of blood T cell repertoires in COVID-19 (dated by TCRdb to between 2020 and 2021). As for the study more broadly: Samples covering the acute and convalescent phases of COVID-19 were provided by collaborators in the United States, Italy and Spain. The prospective study material was composed of cDNA or gDNA derived from T cells, B-cell-depleted T cells, or PBMCs. Subjects who had been exposed to COVID-19, were actively infected with it, or had recovered from it provided the deeply sampled blood TCRbeta repertoires that made up the dataset. A freely available public database, intended as a resource for researchers studying the immune response to SARS-CoV-2, is where the repertoires were released. Samples came from the ongoing ImmuneRACE study (first 160 participants) plus 1,254 subjects from 6 global collaborators. The sample metadata nearly always contained a de-identified subject ID, COVID-19 status, age in years and sex. Where HLA class I and class II types were available, the types were taken from metadata supplied by the sample provider, not from assay-based typing.

The CDR3 measures 18 amino acids from cysteine to phenylalanine. Here the CDR3 DNA is all that survives: 54 bases in frame from base 1. CDR1 and CDR2, looked up from the germline V gene, are KGHDR and SFDVKD. The junction shows trimming of 3 bases on V and 2 bases on J, and the gene matches do not reach 12 bases of it. TCRbeta CDR3 regions were amplified from genomic DNA by means of the immunoSEQ Assay, a bias-controlled multiplex PCR. The paper's processing steps were these. Within the assay, amplification of reference gene primers was used to estimate how many nucleated cells each sample contained. To quantify the absolute abundance of each unique TCRbeta CDR3 rearrangement, sequence reads were collapsed and filtered. For each sample, productive Simpson clonality was calculated by taking the square root of Simpson's diversity index across productive rearrangements. The clones in this table, taken by TCRdb from immuneACCESS, are in-frame only. Not every clone is retained; where verified, under half of the shortfall comes from an unresolved V gene, and the cause of the rest is unknown. That table supplies the V and J calls and clone size; D and trimming were determined from the DNA. The sample includes roughly 160,000 clones, with around 80% observed a single time. 2.5% to 3.5% of the sample belongs to the ten largest clones.

The study at large found these results: The amount of clinical and demographic metadata varied by source and participant and was provided uncurated.

The rearranged segments are TRBV24-1 and TRBJ2-4, with 7 bases matching TRBD1. Material: peripheral blood. The receptor's source is a woman aged 55-69 years with acute or convalescent COVID-19. The DNA sequence follows: TGTGCCACCAGTGATGCGACTACAGGGGATTTGACCAAAAACATTCAGTACTTC. It encodes CATSDATTGDLTKNIQYF.